The next 10 T cell receptor beta chains were all read from a single sample in a study of cytomegalovirus exposure and HLA in healthy donors (dated by TCRdb to about 2017). To prepare the library, the immunoSEQ multiplex PCR assay was applied. For the multiplex PCR, a mixture combining 60 forward primers for TCR Vbeta segments and 13 reverse primers for TCR Jbeta segments was used. Drawn from immuneACCESS, this table holds only the in-frame rearrangements with V and J called that TCRdb kept. Clones are partly lost; checked studies trace under half to an unresolved V gene and leave the rest unexplained. In all, the sample holds approximately 80,000 clones, and 70% to 75% of those were seen once. Together, the top ten hold 4% to 4.5% of the sample. Sequenced material: PBMCs. The receptors stem from a man aged 55-75 years in good health and CMV-seronegative.

The chain has TRBV9 and TRBJ1-2; D gene ambiguous. With 3 bases removed from V and 7 bases from J, the gap between germline ends came to 7 bases. CDR3 length: 11 residues. CDR1 and CDR2 from the germline V gene are SGDLS and YYNGEE. The CDR3 is CASSASGGYTF. The CDR3 nucleotides are TGTGCCAGCAGCGCCTCGGGTGGCTACACCTTC.

V usage is TRBV10-1 and J usage is TRBJ2-3; 10 bases are a match to TRBD2. The CDR3 runs 16 residues. Trimming at V came to 0 bases and at J to 4 bases, leaving 4 bases not matched to a gene. Germline V gene data show CDR1 as WNHNN and CDR2 as SYGVQD (reference sequence). In DNA form, the CDR3 reads TGCGCCAGCAGTGAGTCGATAGCGGGGGGCGCAGATACGCAGTATTTT. This gives the protein CASSESIAGGADTQYF.

The chain has TRBV30 and TRBJ2-5; 7 positions agree with TRBD1. Germline values: CDR1 GTSNPN, CDR2 SVGIG (reference sequence). This CDR3 region has 15 residues. V shed 4 bases and J 11 bases; nucleotides not matched to a gene: 19. The DNA of the CDR3 is TGTGCCTGGACTGCCCTCGGGACAGCAAAGGAGCGGCAGTACTTC. Protein sequence: CAWTALGTAKERQYF.

V and J are TRBV7-8 and TRBJ2-5; D unresolved. Germline V lookup: CDR1 SGHVS, CDR2 FQNEAQ. V lost 2 bases and J 1 base, leaving 5 bases between the germline ends. This CDR3 has 13 amino acids. The CDR3 reads CASSLLSQETQYF. Written as DNA, the CDR3 is TGTGCCAGCAGCTTACTGAGCCAAGAGACCCAGTACTTC.

The CDR3 nucleotides are TGTGCTAGTGGGCCTAGGGGGTTAGAGTCACCCCTCCACTTT. As protein: CASGPRGLESPLHF. The chain employs TRBV12-5 and TRBJ1-6, with a weak D call TRBD1 (6 bases). In germline, CDR1 is LGHNT, CDR2 FRNRAP. Between the trimmed V and J ends, which lost 6 bases and 10 bases, there was a span of 16 bases. The CDR3 runs 14 residues.

The chain recombines TRBV11-2 with TRBJ2-4; the D is unclear. The CDR3 is made up of 13 amino acids. Trimming stripped 5 bases from V and 4 bases from J, with 9 bases between. Germline CDR1 SGHAT, CDR2 FQNNGV. DNA for the CDR3: TGTGCCAGCAGCGGGCTGTTTAAAAACATTCAGTACTTC. It codes for CASSGLFKNIQYF. Based on the CDR3 plus reference TRBV11-2 and TRBJ2-4, the full variable domain is EAGVAQSPRYKIIEKRQSVAFWCNPISGHATLYWYQQILGQGPKLLIQFQNNGVVDDSQLPKDRFSAERLKGVDSTLKIQPAKLEDSAVYLCASSGLFKNIQYFGAGTRLSVL.

The chain recombines TRBV5-1 with TRBJ1-6; 7 bases align to TRBD1. Unmatched junction bases numbered 13, after V lost 4 bases and J lost 9 bases. The germline CDR1 and CDR2 sequences are SGHRS and YFSETQ. The CDR3 spans 16 residues. The CDR3 DNA reads as TGCGCCAGCAGCGCTGGACAGGCTTTGGGGGGTTCACCCCTCCACTTT. It is translated as CASSAGQALGGSPLHF.

A single count supports this clone. The chain carries TRBV2 and TRBJ2-7; 10 nucleotides agree with TRBD1. The trim removed 4 bases at V and 3 bases at J, leaving 3 bases unmatched. The CDR3 runs to 14 residues. CDR1 and CDR2 (germline): SNHLY, FYNNEI. The chain's CDR3 is CASSAWTGGYEQYF. CDR3 sequence (DNA): TGTGCCAGCAGTGCGTGGACAGGGGGCTACGAGCAGTACTTC. Complete variable domain (other parts from reference TRBV2 and TRBJ2-7): EPEVTQTPSHQVTQMGQEVILRCVPISNHLYFYWYRQILGQKVEFLVSFYNNEISEKSEIFDDQFSVERPDGSNFTLKIRSTKLEDSAMYFCASSAWTGGYEQYFGPGTRLTVT.

The chain combines TRBV2 with TRBJ1-5, with D possibly TRBD1 on 6 matching bases. The ends were cut back, 0 bases at V and 9 bases at J, with 18 bases in the middle. From germline, CDR1 is SNHLY and CDR2 FYNNEI. The CDR3 contains 16 residues. The DNA for the CDR3 is TGTGCCAGCAGTGAAGCAAAGGGTAGGGGGAATAGGCCCCAGCATTTT. It yields the protein CASSEAKGRGNRPQHF.

In its sample, this clone was seen a few times. This chain uses TRBV7-2 with TRBJ2-3, with 11 bases fitting TRBD2. V shed 1 base, J shed 4 bases, and the junction held 4 bases outside the gene matches. CDR1 and CDR2 from the germline V gene are SGHTA and FQGNSA. The CDR3 has 16 amino acids. The CDR3 DNA reads TGTGCCAGCAGCTTAGGGGTTAGCGGGGGGGCAGATACGCAGTATTTT. The encoded protein is CASSLGVSGGADTQYF.